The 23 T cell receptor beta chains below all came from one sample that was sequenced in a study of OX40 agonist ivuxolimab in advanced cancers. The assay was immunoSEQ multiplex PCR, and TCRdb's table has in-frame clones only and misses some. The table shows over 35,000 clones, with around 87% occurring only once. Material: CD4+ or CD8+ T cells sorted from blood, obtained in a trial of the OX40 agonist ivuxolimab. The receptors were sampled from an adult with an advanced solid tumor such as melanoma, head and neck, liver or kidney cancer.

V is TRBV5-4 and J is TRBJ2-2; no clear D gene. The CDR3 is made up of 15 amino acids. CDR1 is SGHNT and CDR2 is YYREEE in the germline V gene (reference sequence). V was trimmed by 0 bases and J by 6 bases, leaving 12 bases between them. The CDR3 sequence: CASSLGRTGAGELFF. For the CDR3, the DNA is TGTGCCAGCAGCTTGGGGCGGACGGGCGCCGGGGAGCTGTTTTTT.

The chain's CDR3 is CASSPEETQYF. The CDR3, as DNA: TGTGCCAGCTCACCGGAAGAGACCCAGTACTTC. This chain uses TRBV18 with TRBJ2-5; D uncertain. The V gene lost 3 bases and the J gene lost 3 bases, with 2 bases spanning the gap. From germline, CDR1 is KGHSH and CDR2 LQKENI. The CDR3 has 11 residues.

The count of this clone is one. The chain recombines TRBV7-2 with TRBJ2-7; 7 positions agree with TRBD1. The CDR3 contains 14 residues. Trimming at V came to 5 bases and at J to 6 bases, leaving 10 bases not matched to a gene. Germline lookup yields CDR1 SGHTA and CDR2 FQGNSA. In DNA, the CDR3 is TGTGCCAGCAGCGGATTTGAGGGGGCGCCCGAGCAGTACTTC. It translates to CASSGFEGAPEQYF.

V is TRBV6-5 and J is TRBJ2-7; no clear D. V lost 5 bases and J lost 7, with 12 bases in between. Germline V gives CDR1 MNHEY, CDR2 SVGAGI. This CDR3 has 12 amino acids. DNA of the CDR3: TGTGCCAGCAGTCCATCTTCCCGGGAGCAGTACTTC. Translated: CASSPSSREQYF.

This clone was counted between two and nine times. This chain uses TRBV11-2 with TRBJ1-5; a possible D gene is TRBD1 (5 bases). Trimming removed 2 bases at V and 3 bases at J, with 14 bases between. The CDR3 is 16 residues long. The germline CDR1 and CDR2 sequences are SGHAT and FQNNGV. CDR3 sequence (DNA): TGTGCCAGCAGCTTATGGCCGAGGGGCATCAATCAGCCCCAGCATTTT. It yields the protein CASSLWPRGINQPQHF.

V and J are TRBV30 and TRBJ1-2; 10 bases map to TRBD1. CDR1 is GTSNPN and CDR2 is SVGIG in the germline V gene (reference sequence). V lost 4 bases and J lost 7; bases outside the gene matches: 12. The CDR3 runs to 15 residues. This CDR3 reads CAWTRTGGTVSGYTF. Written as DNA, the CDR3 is TGTGCCTGGACAAGGACAGGGGGAACGGTCTCTGGCTACACCTTC.

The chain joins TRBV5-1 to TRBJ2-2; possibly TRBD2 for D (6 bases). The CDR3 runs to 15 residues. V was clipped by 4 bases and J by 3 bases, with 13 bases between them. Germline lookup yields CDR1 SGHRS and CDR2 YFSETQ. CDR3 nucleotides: TGCGCCAGCAGCCTCTCCGGGAGTTACACCGGGGAGCTGTTTTTT. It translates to CASSLSGSYTGELFF.

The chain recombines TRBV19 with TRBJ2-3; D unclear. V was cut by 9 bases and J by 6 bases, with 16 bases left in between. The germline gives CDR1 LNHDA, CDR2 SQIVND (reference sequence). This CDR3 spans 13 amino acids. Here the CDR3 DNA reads TGTGCCAGCAGAGCAGAGTTTCAGGATACGCAGTATTTT. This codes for CASRAEFQDTQYF.

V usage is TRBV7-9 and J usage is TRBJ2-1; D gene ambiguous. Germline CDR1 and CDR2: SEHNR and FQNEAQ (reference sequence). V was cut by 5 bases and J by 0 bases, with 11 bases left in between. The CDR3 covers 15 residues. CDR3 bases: TGTGCCAGCAGCCCTTACGTTAGCTCCTACAATGAGCAGTTCTTC. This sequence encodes CASSPYVSSYNEQFF.

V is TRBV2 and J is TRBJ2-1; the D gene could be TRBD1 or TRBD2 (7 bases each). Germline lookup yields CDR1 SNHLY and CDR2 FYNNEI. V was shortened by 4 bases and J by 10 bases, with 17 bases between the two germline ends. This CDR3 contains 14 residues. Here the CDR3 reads CASSVTGAGGEQFF. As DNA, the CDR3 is TGTGCCAGCAGTGTCACAGGGGCCGGGGGGGAGCAGTTCTTC.

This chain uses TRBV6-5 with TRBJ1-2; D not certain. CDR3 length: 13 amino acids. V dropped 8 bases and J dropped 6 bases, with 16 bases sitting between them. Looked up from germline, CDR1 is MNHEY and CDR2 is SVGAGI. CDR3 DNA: TGTGCCAGCCGACTGTCCCCATTTAATGGCTACACCTTC. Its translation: CASRLSPFNGYTF.

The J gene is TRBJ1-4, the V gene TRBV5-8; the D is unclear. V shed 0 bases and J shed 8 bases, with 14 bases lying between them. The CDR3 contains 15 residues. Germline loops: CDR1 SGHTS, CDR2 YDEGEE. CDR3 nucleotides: TGTGCCAGCAGCTTGGAGGGCAGATCGGGAGAAAAACTGTTTTTT. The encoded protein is CASSLEGRSGEKLFF. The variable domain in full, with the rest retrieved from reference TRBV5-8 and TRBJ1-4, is EAGVTQSPTHLIKTRGQQATLRCSPISGHTSVYWYQQALGLGLQFLLWYDEGEERNRGNFPPRFSGRQFPNYSSELNVNALELEDSALYLCASSLEGRSGEKLFFGSGTQLSVL.

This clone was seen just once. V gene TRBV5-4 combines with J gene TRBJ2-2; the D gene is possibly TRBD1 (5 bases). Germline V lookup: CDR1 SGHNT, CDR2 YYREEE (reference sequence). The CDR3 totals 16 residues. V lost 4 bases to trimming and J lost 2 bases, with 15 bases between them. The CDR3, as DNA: TGTGCCAGCAGCAAGGGGTCCCGGATTAACACCGGGGAGCTGTTTTTT. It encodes CASSKGSRINTGELFF.

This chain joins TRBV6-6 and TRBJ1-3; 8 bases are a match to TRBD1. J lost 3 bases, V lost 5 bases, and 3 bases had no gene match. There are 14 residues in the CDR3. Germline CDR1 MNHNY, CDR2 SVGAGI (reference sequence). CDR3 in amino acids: CASSMTGVGNTIYF. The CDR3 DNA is TGTGCCAGCAGTATGACAGGGGTTGGAAACACCATATATTTT.

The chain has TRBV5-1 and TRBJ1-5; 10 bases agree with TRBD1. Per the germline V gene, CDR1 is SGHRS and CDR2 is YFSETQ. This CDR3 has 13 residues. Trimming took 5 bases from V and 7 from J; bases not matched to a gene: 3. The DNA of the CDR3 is TGCGCCAGCAGTGGACAGGGGGGGCAGCCCCAGCATTTT. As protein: CASSGQGGQPQHF.

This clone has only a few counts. Here the CDR3 reads CASSASSGRSYEQFF. The CDR3 bases are TGCGCCAGCAGCGCCTCTAGCGGGAGGAGCTATGAGCAGTTCTTC. V usage is TRBV5-1 and J usage is TRBJ2-1; 11 bases match TRBD2. After removal of 4 bases from V and 8 bases from J, the junction contained 8 bases not matched to a gene. This CDR3 comprises 15 residues. Germline values: CDR1 SGHRS, CDR2 YFSETQ. Based on the CDR3 plus reference TRBV5-1 and TRBJ2-1, the full variable domain is KAGVTQTPRYLIKTRGQQVTLSCSPISGHRSVSWYQQTPGQGLQFLFEYFSETQRNKGNFPGRFSGRQFSNSRSEMNVSTLELGDSALYLCASSASSGRSYEQFFGPGTRLTVL.

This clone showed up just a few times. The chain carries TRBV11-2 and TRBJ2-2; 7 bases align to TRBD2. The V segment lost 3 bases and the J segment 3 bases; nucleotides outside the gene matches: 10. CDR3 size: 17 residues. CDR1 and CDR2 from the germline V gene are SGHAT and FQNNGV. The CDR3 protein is CASSFLGGRQHTGELFF. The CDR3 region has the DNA TGTGCCAGCAGCTTCCTCGGGGGGAGACAGCACACCGGGGAGCTGTTTTTT.

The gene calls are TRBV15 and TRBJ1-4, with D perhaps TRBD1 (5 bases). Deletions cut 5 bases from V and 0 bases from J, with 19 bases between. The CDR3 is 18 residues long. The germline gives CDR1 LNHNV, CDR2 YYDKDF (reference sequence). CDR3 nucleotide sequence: TGTGCCACCAGCTCCCCGGGACGGACACTTGCAACTAATGAAAAACTGTTTTTT. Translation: CATSSPGRTLATNEKLFF.

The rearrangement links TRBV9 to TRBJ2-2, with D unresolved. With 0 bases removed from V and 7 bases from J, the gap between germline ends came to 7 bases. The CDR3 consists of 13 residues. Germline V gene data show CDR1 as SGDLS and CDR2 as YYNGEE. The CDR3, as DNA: TGTGCCAGCAGCGTAGGCGCAAACGGGGAGCTGTTTTTT. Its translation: CASSVGANGELFF.

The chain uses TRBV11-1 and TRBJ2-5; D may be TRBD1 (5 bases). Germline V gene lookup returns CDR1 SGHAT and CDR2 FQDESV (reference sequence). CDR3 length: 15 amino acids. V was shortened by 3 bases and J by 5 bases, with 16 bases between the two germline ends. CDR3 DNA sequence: TGTGCCAGCAGCTTTGTTCCGGACAACGGTGAGACCCAGTACTTC. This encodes CASSFVPDNGETQYF.

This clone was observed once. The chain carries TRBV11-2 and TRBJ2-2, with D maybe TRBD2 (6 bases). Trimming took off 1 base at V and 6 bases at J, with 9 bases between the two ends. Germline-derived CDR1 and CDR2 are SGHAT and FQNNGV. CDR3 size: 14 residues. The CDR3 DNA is TGTGCCAGCAGCTTAGGCGGGGCTTCCGGGGAGCTGTTTTTT. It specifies CASSLGGASGELFF.

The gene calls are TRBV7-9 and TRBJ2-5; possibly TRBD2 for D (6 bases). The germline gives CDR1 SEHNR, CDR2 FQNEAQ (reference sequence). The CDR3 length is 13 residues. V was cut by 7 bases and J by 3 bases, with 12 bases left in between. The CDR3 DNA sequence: TGTGCCAGCAAAAAATGGGGGGAAGAGACCCAGTACTTC. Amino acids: CASKKWGEETQYF.

In DNA form, the CDR3 reads TGTGCCAGTAGTAGTACACCCAACACCGGGGAGCTGTTTTTT. Translated, it gives CASSSTPNTGELFF. V is TRBV19 and J is TRBJ2-2; D is unclear. The CDR3 is 14 amino acids. V gave up 4 bases and J gave up 2 bases, with 8 bases separating them. Germline V gene sequence: CDR1 LNHDA, CDR2 SQIVND (reference sequence).